The clone carrying this TCR beta chain was recorded a few times. Its antigen is undetermined. The data belong to a study of T-cell memory formation after mild COVID-19. Whole-study findings and limits: Clones contracting day 15 to 85 were balanced CD4/CD8; later expanders leaned CD4+. The pre-infection memory compartment contained some responding clones, suggesting cross-reactive memory joined.

The CDR3 extends over 17 amino acids. V shed 0 bases, J shed 7 bases, and the junction held 11 bases outside the gene matches. The germline CDR1 and CDR2 sequences are MGHRA and YSYEKL. Sample barcodes and UMIs were carried by the TCR alpha and TCR beta cDNA libraries that 5'RACE generated with constant-segment primers. TCRdb analysed the 5' RACE reads with MiXCR anew, one entry per CDR3 protein. In the table there are about 300,000 distinct CDR3 sequences, around 19% of which are singletons. The chain recombines TRBV4-1 with TRBJ1-2; 10 bases agree with TRBD1. Source material: PBMCs or a T cell subset sorted from them (not recorded which). The clonotype originates from a young man who had mild COVID-19 (a few samples of this study predate the infection). Cell type and time point are not known. The CDR3, as DNA: TGCGCCAGCAGCCAAGACTCGACAGGGGGCGCGAGTGGTGGCTACACCTTC. Translated: CASSQDSTGGASGGYTF.